The sequence of this TCR beta chain was determined in a study of response to subunit inactivated influenza vaccine. The study, taken as a whole, reports: The authors offered the suggestion that each seasonal influenza vaccination recruits few new T cells.

Unmatched junction bases numbered 5, after V lost 0 bases and J lost 4 bases. The CDR3 contains 15 residues. Germline V gene sequence: CDR1 MNHEY, CDR2 SVGAGI. TCRdb independently ran MiXCR on the RT-PCR reads; one entry per CDR3 protein. The sample shows about 530,000 distinct CDR3 sequences, 13% of them seen only once. On this clonotype itself: What it recognizes is unknown.

The chain couples TRBV6-5 to TRBJ2-5; TRBD2 aligns across 7 bases. The material was PBMCs from blood, obtained around seven weeks after vaccination. The origin of this receptor is a man between 45 and 60 years old who received an inactivated influenza vaccine. This CDR3 reads CASSYSIRGVETQYF. The CDR3, as DNA: TGTGCCAGCAGTTACTCGATCCGGGGGGTAGAGACCCAGTACTTC.